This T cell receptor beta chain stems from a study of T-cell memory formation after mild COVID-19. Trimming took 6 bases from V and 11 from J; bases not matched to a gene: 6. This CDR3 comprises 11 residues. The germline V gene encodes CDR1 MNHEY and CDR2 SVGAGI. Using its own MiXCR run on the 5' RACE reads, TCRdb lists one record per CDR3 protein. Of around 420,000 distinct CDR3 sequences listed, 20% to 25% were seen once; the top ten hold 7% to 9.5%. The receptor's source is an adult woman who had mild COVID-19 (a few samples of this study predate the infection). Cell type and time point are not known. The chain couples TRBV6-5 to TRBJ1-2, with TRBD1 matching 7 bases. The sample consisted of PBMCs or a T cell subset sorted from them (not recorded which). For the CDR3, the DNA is TGTGCCAGCAGCATGACAGGGATATACACCTTC. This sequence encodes CASSMTGIYTF.